This T cell receptor (beta chain) was identified in a study of CD8+ T cells in alopecia areata. The study, taken as a whole, reports: It was less clear whether patients shared TCRs than it was in mice, possibly because of HLA.

cDNA prepared by RNA extraction and subsequent reverse transcription served as the template for sequencing. Data came from immunoSEQ multiplex PCR; TCRdb stores just in-frame clones and leaves some out. The profile shows 65,000 to 95,000 clones, roughly 51% of them singletons. Alopecia areata patients provided lesional scalp punch biopsies and peripheral blood. In the case of this clone: Its specificity is not known.

Sequencing was performed on NKG2D-high CD8+ T cells sorted from blood. This TCR was recovered from a human donor with alopecia areata.

In DNA, the CDR3 is TGTGCCAGCCTTGGGGCTCCCTACGAGCAGTACTTC. This codes for CASLGAPYEQYF. The chain links TRBV6-5 to TRBJ2-7; weak D call: TRBD1 (5 bases). Germline V lookup: CDR1 MNHEY, CDR2 SVGAGI. The ends were cut back, 8 bases at V and 2 bases at J, with 10 bases in the middle. CDR3 size: 12 residues.